This entry is about one TCR beta chain. The antigen is undetermined. The CDR3 runs to 18 residues. Germline values: CDR1 LGHDT, CDR2 YNNKEL (reference sequence). The J segment lost 8 bases and the V segment lost 4 bases, leaving 14 bases of the junction unmatched. TCRdb's table, derived via immunoSEQ multiplex PCR, lists solely in-frame clones and lacks some. The sample yields approximately 450,000 clones, 80% to 95% seen once. This entry belongs to a study of Ad26.COV2.S vaccination and SARS-CoV-2 variants. Turning to the study itself: By the intramuscular route, Ad26.COV2.S was given once, or twice 56 days apart. Regarding the study as a whole: Post-vaccination breadth of spike-specific CD8+ and CD4+ T cell responses was reportedly substantial. Similar non-spike TCR breadth was observed in recipients of vaccine and of placebo.

Treatment specified: roughly 20 received Ad26.COV2.S at low or high dose, single or two shots; about five received placebo; per-sample allocation not given. Specimen acquisition occurred on day 63 following the initial vaccine or placebo injection. This sequence originates from a person between 18 and 65 years old who received the Ad26.COV2.S COVID-19 vaccine or a placebo. The chain is built from TRBV3-1 (or the pseudogene TRBV3-2) and TRBJ2-1, with 13 bases matching TRBD2. Source: peripheral blood, taken in a trial of Ad26.COV2.S vaccine versus placebo. The CDR3 reads CASSLLGTSGMQGDEQFF. CDR3 nucleotides: TGTGCCAGCAGCCTCCTGGGGACTAGCGGGATGCAGGGGGATGAGCAGTTCTTC.